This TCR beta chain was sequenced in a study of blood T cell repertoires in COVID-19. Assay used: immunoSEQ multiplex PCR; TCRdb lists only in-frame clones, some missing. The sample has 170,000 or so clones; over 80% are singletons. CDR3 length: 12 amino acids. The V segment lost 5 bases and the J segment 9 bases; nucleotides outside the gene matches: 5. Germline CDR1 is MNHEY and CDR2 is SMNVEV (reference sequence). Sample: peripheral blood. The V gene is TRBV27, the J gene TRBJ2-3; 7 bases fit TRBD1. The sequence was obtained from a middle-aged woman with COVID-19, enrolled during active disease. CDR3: CASSIRQGTQYF. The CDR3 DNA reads TGTGCCAGCAGTATACGACAGGGAACGCAGTATTTT.